The next 32 T cell receptor beta chains were all read from a single sample in a study of T cell clonality in common variable immunodeficiency. Sequenced by immunoSEQ multiplex PCR; TCRdb stores in-frame clones only, minus some. The profile covers 40,000 to 60,000 clones, none occurring a single time. Specimen: peripheral blood mononuclear cells. All receptors come from a person aged 18 to 70 in good health.

The sample holds many counts of this clone. The CDR3 end lies 3 residues beyond the end of the read and is filled in from the germline J gene. The chain is built from TRBV6-2 or TRBV6-3 and TRBJ2-7; 10 bases match TRBD2. Germline V lookup: CDR1 MNHEY, CDR2 SVGEGT. The J segment lost 1 base and the V segment lost 6 bases, leaving 3 bases of the junction unmatched. The length of the CDR3 is 14 residues. The CDR3 here is CASSPLAGSYEQYF. CDR3 DNA, as far as it was read: TGTGCCAGCAGCCCACTAGCGGGGTCCTACGAG.

This clone was counted ten times or more. The read is 3 residues too short to cover the CDR3 end, so that end is filled in from the germline J gene. The rearrangement links TRBV5-1 to TRBJ2-2; 7 positions match TRBD1. Germline V gene sequence: CDR1 SGHRS, CDR2 YFSETQ. This CDR3 spans 15 amino acids. CDR3 loop: CASSLGPGGNEKLFF. Incomplete CDR3 DNA: TGCGCCAGCAGCTTGGGGCCAGGGGGTAATGAAAAG. The full variable domain, rest sourced from reference TRBV5-1 and TRBJ2-2, is KAGVTQTPRYLIKTRGQQVTLSCSPISGHRSVSWYQQTPGQGLQFLFEYFSETQRNKGNFPGRFSGRQFSNSRSEMNVSTLELGDSALYLCASSLGPGGNEKLFFGEGSRLTVL.

This clone turned up a few times. The sequence runs out 3 residues before the end of the CDR3; the remainder is reconstructed from the germline J gene. V gene TRBV19 combines with J gene TRBJ2-1, with 7 bases matching TRBD1. In germline, CDR1 is LNHDA, CDR2 SQIVND (reference sequence). V was clipped by 7 bases and J by 3 bases; unmatched bases: 9. This CDR3 has 15 residues. The CDR3 loop reads CASTWTGRHYNEQFF. The sequenced part of the CDR3 DNA is TGTGCCAGTACCTGGACAGGTCGGCACTACAATGAG. Drawing the rest from reference TRBV19 and TRBJ2-1, the complete variable domain is DGGITQSPKYLFRKEGQNVTLSCEQNLNHDAMYWYRQDPGQGLRLIYYSQIVNDFQKGDIAEGYSVSREKKESFPLTVTSAQKNPTAFYLCASTWTGRHYNEQFFGPGTRLTVL.

In its sample, this clone was seen many times. The read is 3 residues too short to cover the CDR3 end, so that end is filled in from the germline J gene. Different DNA sequences within this sample yield the same CDR3. This chain joins TRBV5-1 and TRBJ1-4; D may be TRBD1 (6 bases). This CDR3 has 14 residues. The V end was cut by 6 bases, the J end by 7 bases, with 16 bases between. Looked up from germline, CDR1 is SGHRS and CDR2 is YFSETQ. The DNA read from the CDR3 is TGCGCCAGCAAATCAGGGGCCGGCGGTGAAAAA. It codes for CASKSGAGGEK. In full, the CDR3 reads CASKSGAGGEKLFF.

This clone was picked up a small number of times. The CDR3 here is CASSTKHDRVDYTF. The CDR3 bases that were read are TGTGCCAGTAGTACAAAGCATGACAGGGTCGAC. The chain recombines TRBV19 with TRBJ1-2; TRBD1 matches at 7 bases. The read is 3 residues too short to cover the CDR3 end, so that end is filled in from the germline J gene. There are 14 residues in the CDR3. Germline loops: CDR1 LNHDA, CDR2 SQIVND (reference sequence).

In this sample, this clone turned up many times. The observed sequence ends 3 residues before the CDR3 terminus, with the missing tail filled in from the germline J gene. The chain links TRBV5-1 to TRBJ2-3; 8 bases are shared with TRBD1. V was clipped by 2 bases and J by 1 base; unmatched bases: 6. Germline CDR1 SGHRS, CDR2 YFSETQ. This CDR3 has 16 residues. Incomplete CDR3 DNA: TGCGCCAGCAGCTTCCTCGGACAGGGTCGCACAGATACG. Residues: CASSFLGQGRTDT. Given in full, the CDR3 is CASSFLGQGRTDTQYF. The full variable domain, with the rest looked up from reference TRBV5-1 and TRBJ2-3, is KAGVTQTPRYLIKTRGQQVTLSCSPISGHRSVSWYQQTPGQGLQFLFEYFSETQRNKGNFPGRFSGRQFSNSRSEMNVSTLELGDSALYLCASSFLGQGRTDTQYFGPGTRLTVL.

This clone was observed many times. The read is 3 residues too short to cover the CDR3 end, so that end is filled in from the germline J gene. The chain is built from TRBV19 and TRBJ1-5; 7 nucleotides match TRBD1. Trimming took 10 bases from V and 5 from J; bases not matched to a gene: 11. The germline V gene encodes CDR1 LNHDA and CDR2 SQIVND (reference sequence). The CDR3 sequence is 14 residues long. CDR3 residues: CATSRRDRDQPQHF. The CDR3 DNA, read in part, is TGTGCCACCTCTAGAAGGGACAGAGATCAGCCC.

This clone was detected many times. Read data end 3 residues before the CDR3 end; the end is taken from the germline J gene. The same CDR3 also results from other DNA sequences found in this sample. This chain links TRBV18 with TRBJ1-3, with TRBD1 matching over 8 bases. The CDR3 loop spans 15 amino acids. The J segment lost 8 bases and the V segment lost 3 bases, leaving 9 bases of the junction unmatched. The V gene's germline CDR1 is KGHSH and CDR2 LQKENI. This chain's CDR3 is CASSPGQAVMDTIYF. The CDR3 bases that were read are TGTGCCAGCTCACCGGGACAGGCCGTGATGGACACC.

In the case of this clone: The CDR3 is cut off 3 residues early in the read; its end comes from the germline J gene. The chain couples TRBV2 to TRBJ2-2, with 10 bases that match TRBD1. V gave up 2 bases and J gave up 6 bases; unmatched junction bases: 9. The CDR3 length is 17 residues. Germline lookup yields CDR1 SNHLY and CDR2 FYNNEI. CDR3 loop: CASSEYPTGGSAGELFF. The covered CDR3 bases are TGTGCCAGCAGTGAATACCCGACAGGGGGCAGTGCCGGGGAG.

This clone was observed many times. Partial CDR3 DNA: TGCGCCAGCAGCCCCGCAGGAATTAGCACAGATACG. As protein: CASSPAGISTDT. In full, the CDR3 reads CASSPAGISTDTQYF. The V call is TRBV5-1, the J call TRBJ2-3; no reliable D call. The CDR3 is cut off 3 residues early in the read; its end comes from the germline J gene. The V end was cut by 4 bases, the J end by 0 bases, with 12 bases between. Per germline, CDR1 SGHRS and CDR2 YFSETQ. This CDR3 has 15 residues.

This clone was counted at least ten times. Coverage ceases 3 residues before the CDR3 finishes, and the germline J gene fills in the end. The chain couples TRBV7-8 to TRBJ1-1; D uncertain. CDR3 length: 15 residues. Germline CDR1 and CDR2: SGHVS and FQNEAQ. Trimming removed 1 base from V and 4 bases from J, with 13 bases in between. The sequenced part of the CDR3 DNA is TGTGCCAGCAGCTTAGTCGGGGTCCCCAGCACTGAA. This codes for CASSLVGVPSTE. The full CDR3 sequence reads CASSLVGVPSTEAFF. Full variable domain (missing parts from reference TRBV7-8 and TRBJ1-1): GAGVSQSPRYKVAKRGQDVALRCDPISGHVSLFWYQQALGQGPEFLTYFQNEAQLDKSGLPSDRFFAERPEGSVSTLKIQRTQQEDSAVYLCASSLVGVPSTEAFFGQGTRLTVV.

This clone has at least ten counts. The DNA ends 3 residues before the CDR3 does, and the rest of the CDR3 is filled in from the germline J gene. The chain couples TRBV30 to TRBJ2-7; TRBD2 aligns across 12 bases. This CDR3 is 17 amino acids long. The V and J ends lost 2 bases and 5 bases, in that order; junction bases with no gene match: 13. From germline, CDR1 is GTSNPN and CDR2 SVGIG (reference sequence). Partial CDR3 DNA: TGTGCCTGGAGTCCCGGCCTAGCGGGAGGGACGGGGAACGAG. Encoded protein: CAWSPGLAGGTGNE. The complete CDR3 protein is CAWSPGLAGGTGNEQYF.

A note on this clone: The observed sequence ends 3 residues before the CDR3 terminus, with the missing tail filled in from the germline J gene. The chain joins TRBV20-1 to TRBJ2-1; TRBD2 matches 9 bases. The CDR3 contains 15 residues. Trimming removed 2 bases from V and 3 bases from J; junction bases left unmatched: 5. Germline assignment: CDR1 DFQATT and CDR2 SNEGSKA (reference sequence). The CDR3 protein is CSARSPSGDYNEQFF. The sequenced CDR3 bases are TGCAGTGCTAGAAGCCCTAGCGGGGACTACAATGAG.

This clone was detected a few times. Coverage ceases 3 residues before the CDR3 finishes, and the germline J gene fills in the end. The rearrangement joins TRBV6-2 or TRBV6-3 to TRBJ2-3, with 10 bases identical to TRBD1. CDR3 length: 15 residues. CDR1 is MNHEY, CDR2 SVGEGT, per germline. CDR3 bases read: TGTGCCAGCACCTACGGGGGGACAGGGGCTCAGCCG. Amino acid sequence: CASTYGGTGAQP. The whole CDR3 sequence is CASTYGGTGAQPQYF.

In its sample, this clone was seen a few times. The CDR3 goes on 3 residues after the read ends, and that part is filled in from the germline J gene. The V gene is TRBV11-3, the J gene TRBJ2-7; 7 bases fit TRBD1. Germline V gene sequence: CDR1 SGHNT, CDR2 YENEEA. This CDR3 contains 14 residues. Losses at the gene ends were 5 bases for V and 3 bases for J; bases not matched to a gene: 7. CDR3 sequence: CASSPRQGNYEQYF. The sequenced CDR3 bases are TGTGCCAGCAGCCCACGACAGGGTAACTACGAG.

This clone was recorded at least ten times. The CDR3 goes on 3 residues after the read ends, and that part is filled in from the germline J gene. The V gene is TRBV12-3 or TRBV12-4, the J gene TRBJ1-2; the match to TRBD1 covers 7 bases. The CDR3 runs 13 residues. Here the CDR3 reads CASTRPQGIGYTF. The sequenced part of the CDR3 DNA is TGTGCCAGCACCCGCCCACAGGGGATCGGC.

This clone was counted ten times or more. The read ends 3 residues shy of where the CDR3 ends; the end is completed using the germline J gene. The chain carries TRBV19 and TRBJ2-3, with 10 bases that match TRBD2. Germline CDR1 reads LNHDA; CDR2 reads SQIVND (reference sequence). This CDR3 region has 16 residues. The V segment lost 5 bases and the J segment 2 bases; nucleotides outside the gene matches: 7. CDR3 DNA (partial): TGTGCCAGTAGTCTTCGGACTAGCGGCTACACAGATACG. It codes for CASSLRTSGYTDT. The whole CDR3 sequence is CASSLRTSGYTDTQYF.

This clone ranks as medium-sized. The read terminates 3 residues ahead of where the CDR3 ends, so the germline J gene completes it. The chain combines TRBV20-1 with TRBJ2-1, with 8 bases lining up with TRBD2. Germline lookup yields CDR1 DFQATT and CDR2 SNEGSKA (reference sequence). There are 12 residues in the CDR3. Trimming took 3 bases from V and 9 from J; bases not matched to a gene: 4. Incomplete CDR3 DNA: TGCAGTGCTAGGACTAGCGAAATTGAG. Protein product: CSARTSEIE. The CDR3 in full is CSARTSEIEQFF.

Of note for this clone: The read ends 3 residues shy of where the CDR3 ends; the end is completed using the germline J gene. This rearrangement joins TRBV19 to TRBJ1-2, with 7 bases identical to TRBD1. CDR1 and CDR2 (germline): LNHDA, SQIVND (reference sequence). V dropped 3 bases and J dropped 3; count of bases not matched to a gene: 7. The CDR3 covers 15 residues. The CDR3 loop reads CASSIITQGDYGYTF. CDR3 DNA, as far as it was read: TGTGCCAGTAGTATTATAACTCAGGGGGACTATGGC.

This clone appeared many times. The read comes to an end 3 residues before the CDR3 does, leaving the germline J gene to fill in the end. V gene TRBV7-2 combines with J gene TRBJ2-5; tentatively, D is TRBD2 (5 bases). This CDR3 contains 12 residues. Germline V gives CDR1 SGHTA, CDR2 FQGNSA. V was shortened by 2 bases and J by 5 bases, with 6 bases between the two germline ends. CDR3 DNA (partial): TGTGCCAGCAGCTTATCGGGGGAGACC. Translating gives CASSLSGET. The whole CDR3 is CASSLSGETQYF.

This clone was observed at least ten times. A much larger clone is a single base away; this may be a read error. The read falls 3 residues short of the CDR3 end, and the missing part is taken from the germline J gene. The V and J genes are TRBV20-1 and TRBJ2-2, with D perhaps matching TRBD2 (7 bases). CDR3 length: 17 amino acids. CDR1 is DFQATT, CDR2 SNEGSKA, per germline (reference sequence). The CDR3 region is CSASPSGVSRGANVLFF. The CDR3 bases that were read are TGCAGTGCAAGCCCCAGCGGGGTCTCTAGGGGGGCCAACGTG.

This clone came up many times. The DNA ends 3 residues before the CDR3 does, and the rest of the CDR3 is filled in from the germline J gene. The V gene is TRBV11-3, the J gene TRBJ2-3; no clear D. V was clipped by 5 bases and J by 1 base, with 7 bases between them. In germline, CDR1 is SGHNT, CDR2 YENEEA. The CDR3 totals 13 residues. CDR3 DNA (partial): TGTGCCAGCAGCCGTTCGGGCACAGATACG. This sequence encodes CASSRSGTDT. The full CDR3 is CASSRSGTDTQYF.

On this clone itself: Germline is not matched at one junction end, which may reflect a read error. The DNA ends 3 residues before the CDR3 does, and the rest of the CDR3 is filled in from the germline J gene. The chain couples TRBV7-7 to TRBJ1-2, with 7 positions matching TRBD1. Germline CDR1 is SSHAT and CDR2 is FNYEAQ (reference sequence). CDR3 size: 16 residues. The CDR3 here is CASSLLAGGNSGDYTF. The CDR3 DNA, read in part, is TGTGCTAGCAGCTTGCTGGCAGGGGGGAATAGCGGCGAC.

This clone has a count of ten or more. The CDR3 end is not reached by the read, which stops 3 residues before it; the germline J gene fills it in. This chain uses TRBV4-1 with TRBJ1-5; the D gene is possibly TRBD1 (6 bases). The CDR3 covers 18 residues. Germline loops: CDR1 MGHRA, CDR2 YSYEKL. The ends were cut back, 0 bases at V and 0 bases at J, with 15 bases in the middle. The chain's CDR3 is CASSQDHRAWGSNQPQHF. The CDR3 bases that were read are TGCGCCAGCAGCCAAGACCACAGGGCCTGGGGTAGCAATCAGCCC.

This clone was counted ten times or more. Read sequence stops 3 residues before the CDR3 end, and the germline J gene provides the missing end. The rearrangement joins TRBV15 to TRBJ2-3; D is unclear. This CDR3 is 14 amino acids long. Trimming shortened V by 4 bases and J by 2 bases, and 10 bases separated the two germline ends. From germline, CDR1 is LNHNV and CDR2 YYDKDF (reference sequence). CDR3: CATSTYDFTDTQYF. CDR3 bases read: TGTGCCACCAGCACGTACGACTTCACAGATACG. Filled out from reference TRBV15 and TRBJ2-3, the complete variable domain reads DAMVIQNPRYQVTQFGKPVTLSCSQTLNHNVMYWYQQKSSQAPKLLFHYYDKDFNNEADTPDNFQSRRPNTSFCFLDIRSPGLGDTAMYLCATSTYDFTDTQYFGPGTRLTVL.

Many counts were recorded for this clone. Sequencing ends 3 residues short of the CDR3 end; the germline J gene provides the rest. The V and J genes are TRBV7-8 and TRBJ2-4; D unclear. Trimming left V 5 bases short and J 1 base short, with 9 bases between. From germline, CDR1 is SGHVS and CDR2 FQNEAQ. The CDR3 is 14 amino acids. The CDR3 DNA, read in part, is TGTGCCAGCAGCCGAAGGGTGGCCAAAAACATT. It specifies CASSRRVAKNI. The entire CDR3 protein reads CASSRRVAKNIQYF.

This clone showed up just a few times. A read error may explain this, as a much larger clone is one base away. With the read ending 3 residues before the CDR3 end, the germline J gene is used to fill in that end. The genes are TRBV13 and TRBJ2-2, with D maybe TRBD1 (7 bases). This CDR3 contains 17 residues. Germline assignment: CDR1 PRHDT and CDR2 FYEKMQ (reference sequence). CDR3 loop: CACGGGRPSSGANVLFF. CDR3 bases read: TGTGCATGTGGAGGGGGCCGCCCTAGCTCTGGGGCCAACGTG.

This clone was observed at least ten times. The CDR3 goes on 3 residues after the read ends, and that part is filled in from the germline J gene. This rearrangement joins TRBV2 to TRBJ2-7, with a weak D call TRBD2 (5 bases). Germline values: CDR1 SNHLY, CDR2 FYNNEI. V was cut by 6 bases and J by 2 bases, with 11 bases left in between. This CDR3 spans 13 amino acids. The CDR3 region is CASRWLAAYEQYF. The DNA read from the CDR3 is TGTGCCAGCAGGTGGCTAGCTGCCTACGAG.

This clone appeared many times. The read terminates 3 residues before the CDR3 end, so the remaining end is supplied by the germline J gene. The chain joins TRBV4-2 to TRBJ2-2; possible D gene TRBD2, 7 bases. The CDR3 is 18 amino acids. CDR1 is LGHNA, CDR2 YNFKEQ, per germline. V was pared by 2 bases and J by 4 bases, with 20 bases between. The covered CDR3 bases are TGTGCCAGCAGCCAAAGGGCGGGGGCGGGACGGGGCACCGGGGAG. This codes for CASSQRAGAGRGTGE. The full CDR3 is CASSQRAGAGRGTGELFF.

This clone was counted many times. Read coverage stops 3 residues before the CDR3 terminus; the germline J gene supplies the remainder. J is TRBJ2-7 and V is TRBV5-6, with 8 bases aligning to TRBD1. The CDR3 is 14 residues long. V lost 4 bases and J lost 4; bases outside the gene matches: 7. Germline CDR1 and CDR2: SGHDT and YYEEEE. CDR3 bases read: TGTGCCAGCAGCGGAAAGACAGGGGCGTACGAG. Translation gives CASSGKTGAYE. In full, the CDR3 is CASSGKTGAYEQYF.

This clone was recorded at least ten times. The read falls 3 residues short of the CDR3 end, and the missing part is taken from the germline J gene. The chain couples TRBV4-1 to TRBJ2-2; TRBD1 aligns across 7 bases. This CDR3 comprises 17 residues. Trimming took 5 bases from V and 2 from J; bases not matched to a gene: 11. The V gene's germline CDR1 is MGHRA and CDR2 YSYEKL. CDR3 in amino acids: CASSGGVGQDNTGELFF. The DNA read from the CDR3 is TGCGCCAGCAGCGGAGGCGTCGGACAGGACAACACCGGGGAG.

This clone has at least ten counts. CDR3 sequence: CASSDRRRQDLEKLFF. The CDR3 DNA, read in part, is TGTGCCAGCAGTGATCGAAGACGACAGGATCTTGAAAAA. The chain couples TRBV6-1 to TRBJ1-4; TRBD1 is a possible D gene (6 bases). The CDR3 end falls 3 residues outside the read, so it is completed with the germline J gene. This CDR3 comprises 16 residues. The V gene lost 3 bases and the J gene lost 7 bases, with 18 bases spanning the gap. Looked up from germline, CDR1 is MNHNS and CDR2 is SASEGT.